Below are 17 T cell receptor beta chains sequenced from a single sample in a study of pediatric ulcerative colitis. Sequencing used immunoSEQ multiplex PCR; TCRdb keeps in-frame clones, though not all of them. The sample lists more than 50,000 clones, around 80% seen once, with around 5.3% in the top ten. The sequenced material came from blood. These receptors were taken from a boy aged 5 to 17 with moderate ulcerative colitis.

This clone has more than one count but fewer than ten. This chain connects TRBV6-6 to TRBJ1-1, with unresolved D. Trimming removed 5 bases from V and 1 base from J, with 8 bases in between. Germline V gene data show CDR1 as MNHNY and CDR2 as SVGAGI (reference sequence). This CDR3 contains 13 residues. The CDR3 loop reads CASSTPKNTEAFF. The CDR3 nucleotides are TGTGCCAGCAGTACCCCAAAGAACACTGAAGCTTTCTTT.

In DNA, the CDR3 is TGTGCCAGCAGCGGGCAGGGCACAGATACGCAGTATTTT. Protein product: CASSGQGTDTQYF. V gene TRBV7-6 combines with J gene TRBJ2-3; no firm D call. Trimming pared 5 bases from V and 1 base from J, leaving 7 bases between. The CDR3 extends over 13 amino acids. Germline V gene lookup returns CDR1 SGHVS and CDR2 FNYEAQ.

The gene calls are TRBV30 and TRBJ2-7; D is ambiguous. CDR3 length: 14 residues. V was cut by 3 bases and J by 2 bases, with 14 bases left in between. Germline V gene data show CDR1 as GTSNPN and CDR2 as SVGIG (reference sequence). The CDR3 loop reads CAWRGSQLTYEQYF. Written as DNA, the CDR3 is TGTGCCTGGAGAGGGTCACAACTTACCTACGAGCAGTACTTC.

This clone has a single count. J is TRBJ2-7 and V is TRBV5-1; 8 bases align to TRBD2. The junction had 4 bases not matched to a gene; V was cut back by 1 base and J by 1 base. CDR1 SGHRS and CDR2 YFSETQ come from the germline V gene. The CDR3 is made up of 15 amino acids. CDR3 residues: CASSLLAGLSYEQYF. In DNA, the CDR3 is TGCGCCAGCAGCTTGCTAGCGGGCCTTTCCTACGAGCAGTACTTC.

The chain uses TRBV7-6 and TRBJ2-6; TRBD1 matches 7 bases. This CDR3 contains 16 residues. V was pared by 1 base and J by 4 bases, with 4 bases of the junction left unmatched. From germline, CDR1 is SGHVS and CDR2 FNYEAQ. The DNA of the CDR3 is TGTGCCAGCAGCTTAGAGGGGGCGCCGGGGGCCAACGTCCTGACTTTC. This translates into CASSLEGAPGANVLTF.

The CDR3 DNA reads TGCGCCAGCAGCGAGACTACCTACAATGAGCAGTTCTTC. Translated: CASSETTYNEQFF. J is TRBJ2-1 and V is TRBV5-1, with a possible D match to TRBD2 (5 bases). The CDR3 is 13 residues long. The germline V gene encodes CDR1 SGHRS and CDR2 YFSETQ. The V gene lost 4 bases and the J gene lost 2 bases, with 7 bases spanning the gap.

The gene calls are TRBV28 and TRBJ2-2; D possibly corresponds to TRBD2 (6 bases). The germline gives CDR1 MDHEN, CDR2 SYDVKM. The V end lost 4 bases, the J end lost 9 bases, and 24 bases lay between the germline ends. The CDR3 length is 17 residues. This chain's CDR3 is CASSSSAGRTLKWELFF. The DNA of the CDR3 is TGTGCCAGCAGTTCATCTGCGGGACGGACCTTGAAGTGGGAGCTGTTTTTT.

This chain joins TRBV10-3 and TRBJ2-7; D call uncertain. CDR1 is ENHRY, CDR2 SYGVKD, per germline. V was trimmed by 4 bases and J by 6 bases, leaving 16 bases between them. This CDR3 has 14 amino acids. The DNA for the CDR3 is TGTGCCATCAGTGCTACTCTACAGTTAGTCGAGCAGTACTTC. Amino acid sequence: CAISATLQLVEQYF.

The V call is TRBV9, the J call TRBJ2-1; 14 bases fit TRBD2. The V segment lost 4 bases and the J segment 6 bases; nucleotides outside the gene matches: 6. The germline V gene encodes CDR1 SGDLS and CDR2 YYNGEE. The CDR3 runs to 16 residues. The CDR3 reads CASSPGTSGSVNEQFF. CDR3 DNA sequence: TGTGCCAGCAGCCCCGGGACTAGCGGGAGTGTCAATGAGCAGTTCTTC.

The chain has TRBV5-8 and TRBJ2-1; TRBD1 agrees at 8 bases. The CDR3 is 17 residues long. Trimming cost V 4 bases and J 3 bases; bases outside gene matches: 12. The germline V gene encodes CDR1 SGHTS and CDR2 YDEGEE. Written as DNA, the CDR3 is TGTGCCAGCAGCGAGGCAGGGGGCGATTCGCTCTACAATGAGCAGTTCTTC. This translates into CASSEAGGDSLYNEQFF. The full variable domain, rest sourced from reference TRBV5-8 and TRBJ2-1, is EAGVTQSPTHLIKTRGQQATLRCSPISGHTSVYWYQQALGLGLQFLLWYDEGEERNRGNFPPRFSGRQFPNYSSELNVNALELEDSALYLCASSEAGGDSLYNEQFFGPGTRLTVL.

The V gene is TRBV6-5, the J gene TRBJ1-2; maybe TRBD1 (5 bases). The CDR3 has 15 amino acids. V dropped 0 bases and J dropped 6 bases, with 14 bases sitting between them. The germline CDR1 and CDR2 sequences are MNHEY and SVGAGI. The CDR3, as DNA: TGTGCCAGCAGTTACTCGGGGCAGGGTGTTGATGGCTACACCTTC. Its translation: CASSYSGQGVDGYTF.

The CDR3 DNA is TGTGCCAGCGGTTGGGCAGGGTCCTACGAGCAGTACTTC. Its protein is CASGWAGSYEQYF. The rearrangement joins TRBV2 to TRBJ2-7, with D perhaps matching TRBD1 (5 bases). The germline V gene encodes CDR1 SNHLY and CDR2 FYNNEI. This CDR3 has 13 residues. V was shortened by 8 bases and J by 1 base, with 12 bases between the two germline ends.

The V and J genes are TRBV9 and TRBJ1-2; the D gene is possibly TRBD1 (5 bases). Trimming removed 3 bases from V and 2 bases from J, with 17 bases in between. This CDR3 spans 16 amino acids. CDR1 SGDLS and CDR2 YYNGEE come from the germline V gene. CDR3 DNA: TGTGCCAGCAGCGGTAGTACCACTGGGGGGAACTATGGCTACACCTTC. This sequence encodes CASSGSTTGGNYGYTF.

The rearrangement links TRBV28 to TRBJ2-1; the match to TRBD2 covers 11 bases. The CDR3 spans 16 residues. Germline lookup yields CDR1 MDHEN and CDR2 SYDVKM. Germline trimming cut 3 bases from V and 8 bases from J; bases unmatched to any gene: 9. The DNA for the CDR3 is TGTGCCAGCAGTTTCCGGCTAGCGGGAGGTTTGGATGAGCAGTTCTTC. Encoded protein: CASSFRLAGGLDEQFF.

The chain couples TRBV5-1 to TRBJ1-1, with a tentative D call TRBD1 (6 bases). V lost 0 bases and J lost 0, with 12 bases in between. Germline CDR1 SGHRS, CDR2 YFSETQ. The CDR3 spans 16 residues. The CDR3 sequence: CASSLGRGQLNTEAFF. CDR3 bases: TGCGCCAGCAGCTTGGGAAGGGGACAACTGAACACTGAAGCTTTCTTT.

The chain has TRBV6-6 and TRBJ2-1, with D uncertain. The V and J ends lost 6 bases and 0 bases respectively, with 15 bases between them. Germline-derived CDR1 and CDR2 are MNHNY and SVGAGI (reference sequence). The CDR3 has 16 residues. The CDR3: CASSPKRKSSYNEQFF. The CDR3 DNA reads TGTGCCAGCAGCCCTAAACGCAAAAGCTCCTACAATGAGCAGTTCTTC.

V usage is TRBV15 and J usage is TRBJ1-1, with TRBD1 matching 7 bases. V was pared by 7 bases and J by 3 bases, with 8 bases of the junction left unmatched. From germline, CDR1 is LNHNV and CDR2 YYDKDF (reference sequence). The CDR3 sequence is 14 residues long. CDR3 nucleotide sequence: TGTGCCACCAACCGACAGGGTTTGGACACTGAAGCTTTCTTT. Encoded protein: CATNRQGLDTEAFF. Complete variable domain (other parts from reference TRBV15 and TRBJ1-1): DAMVIQNPRYQVTQFGKPVTLSCSQTLNHNVMYWYQQKSSQAPKLLFHYYDKDFNNEADTPDNFQSRRPNTSFCFLDIRSPGLGDTAMYLCATNRQGLDTEAFFGQGTRLTVV.